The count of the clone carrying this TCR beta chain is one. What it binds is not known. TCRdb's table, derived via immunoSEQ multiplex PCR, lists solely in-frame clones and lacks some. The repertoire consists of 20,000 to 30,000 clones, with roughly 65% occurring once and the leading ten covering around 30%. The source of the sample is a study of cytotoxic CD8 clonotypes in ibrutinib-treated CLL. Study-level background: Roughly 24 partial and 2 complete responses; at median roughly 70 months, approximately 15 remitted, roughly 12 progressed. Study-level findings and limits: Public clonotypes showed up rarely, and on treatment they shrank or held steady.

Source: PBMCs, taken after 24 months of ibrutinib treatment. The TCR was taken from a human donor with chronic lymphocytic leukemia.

The CDR3 is CASSKVGLYEQYF. Here the CDR3 DNA reads TGTGCCAGCAGCAAAGTGGGACTCTACGAGCAGTACTTC. The rearrangement links TRBV21-1 to TRBJ2-7; the table's D call TRBD2 went unverified against the DNA. TRBV21-1 is labeled a pseudogene. The CDR3 totals 13 residues.